The 24 T cell receptor beta chains below were found in one sample sequenced in a study of blood T cell repertoires in COVID-19. The method was immunoSEQ multiplex PCR; TCRdb's version includes in-frame clones alone and lacks a portion of them. The sample has 150,000 to 200,000 clones, around nine tenths seen once; the top ten hold 0.77%. Sequences were obtained from PBMCs or T cells enriched from blood (not recorded which). Every receptor here comes from a young woman who had recovered from COVID-19.

The chain is built from TRBV25-1 and TRBJ2-7, with 8 bases that match TRBD2. Germline V gives CDR1 MGHDK, CDR2 SYGVNS. V was clipped by 5 bases and J by 4 bases; unmatched bases: 7. This CDR3 contains 14 residues. CDR3 in amino acids: CASSNGLAEYEQYF. The DNA for the CDR3 is TGTGCCAGCAGTAATGGACTAGCAGAGTACGAGCAGTACTTC.

V is TRBV18 and J is TRBJ1-3; D may be TRBD1 (5 bases). The CDR3 consists of 18 residues. Germline CDR1 and CDR2: KGHSH and LQKENI. The V end was cut by 6 bases, the J end by 0 bases, with 21 bases between. CDR3 region: CASSDSRKTQPSGNTIYF. Written as DNA, the CDR3 is TGTGCCAGCTCCGACAGCCGGAAAACACAACCCTCTGGAAACACCATATATTTT.

The J gene is TRBJ1-2, the V gene TRBV19; D gene uncertain. The V gene's germline CDR1 is LNHDA and CDR2 SQIVND (reference sequence). The CDR3 contains 14 residues. Trimming removed 8 bases from V and 5 bases from J, with 18 bases in between. This CDR3 is CASLPHTPGYGYTF. The CDR3 coding sequence is TGTGCCAGTCTTCCCCATACTCCCGGGTATGGCTACACCTTC.

The rearrangement uses TRBV3-1 (or the pseudogene TRBV3-2) and TRBJ1-6, with D hard to call. V dropped 4 bases and J dropped 7 bases, with 11 bases sitting between them. The V gene's germline CDR1 is LGHDT and CDR2 YNNKEL (reference sequence). The CDR3 runs 14 residues. The CDR3 region has the DNA TGTGCCAGCAGCCCCCGAAGCGGAAATTCACCCCTCCACTTT. It is translated as CASSPRSGNSPLHF.

The chain recombines TRBV5-5 with TRBJ2-7, with D possibly matching TRBD2 (5 bases). The ends were cut back, 4 bases at V and 3 bases at J, with 17 bases in the middle. Germline CDR1 and CDR2: SGHKS and YYEKEE (reference sequence). The CDR3 is 15 residues long. The CDR3 nucleotides read TGTGCCAGCAGCGGCGAGTGGACTTACCTCTACGAGCAGTACTTC. This codes for CASSGEWTYLYEQYF.

This chain links TRBV28 with TRBJ2-6; D call uncertain. CDR3 length: 13 amino acids. V was cut by 8 bases and J by 1 base, with 6 bases left in between. CDR1 MDHEN and CDR2 SYDVKM come from the germline V gene. Here the CDR3 reads CASLTSGANVLTF. CDR3 in DNA: TGTGCCAGCCTTACTTCTGGGGCCAACGTCCTGACTTTC.

J is TRBJ1-2 and V is TRBV7-9; D possibly corresponds to TRBD1 (5 bases). The germline CDR1 and CDR2 sequences are SEHNR and FQNEAQ (reference sequence). Trimming pared 4 bases from V and 8 bases from J, leaving 14 bases between. This CDR3 region has 13 residues. The CDR3 region has the DNA TGTGCCAGCAGCTCCGCCCAGGGTGGAGGCTACACCTTC. Translating gives CASSSAQGGGYTF.

The chain employs TRBV15 and TRBJ2-1, with 8 nucleotides matching TRBD2. The ends lost 2 bases at V and 5 bases at J; junction bases unmatched: 11. Germline-derived CDR1 and CDR2 are LNHNV and YYDKDF (reference sequence). CDR3 length equals 17 residues. In DNA, the CDR3 is TGTGCCACCAGCAGACCCTTGTCAGCGGGAGACCACAATGAGCAGTTCTTC. Protein sequence: CATSRPLSAGDHNEQFF.

This chain connects TRBV5-1 to TRBJ2-2, with 7 nucleotides matching TRBD2. The V segment lost 3 bases and the J segment 2 bases; nucleotides outside the gene matches: 4. CDR1 is SGHRS, CDR2 YFSETQ, per germline. CDR3 length equals 15 residues. CDR3 in DNA: TGCGCCAGCAGCTATCTAGCGGATAACACCGGGGAGCTGTTTTTT. This codes for CASSYLADNTGELFF.

The chain has TRBV11-2 and TRBJ1-6; D gene unclear. V was pared by 0 bases and J by 7 bases, with 13 bases between. The CDR3 is 16 amino acids. The V gene's germline CDR1 is SGHAT and CDR2 FQNNGV. CDR3 nucleotides: TGTGCCAGCAGCTTAGATTCGAGGGCCGGAAATTCACCCCTCCACTTT. Amino acid sequence: CASSLDSRAGNSPLHF. Full variable domain (missing parts from reference TRBV11-2 and TRBJ1-6): EAGVAQSPRYKIIEKRQSVAFWCNPISGHATLYWYQQILGQGPKLLIQFQNNGVVDDSQLPKDRFSAERLKGVDSTLKIQPAKLEDSAVYLCASSLDSRAGNSPLHFGNGTRLTVT.

This sequence joins TRBV7-2 and TRBJ2-5, with TRBD1 matching over 7 bases. Germline CDR1 SGHTA, CDR2 FQGNSA. The CDR3 is made up of 16 amino acids. J lost 2 bases, V lost 5 bases, and 11 bases had no gene match. In DNA, the CDR3 is TGTGCCAGCAGCCCGCTTTTAGGGGGCGGGCAAGAGACCCAGTACTTC. The encoded protein is CASSPLLGGGQETQYF.

The rearrangement uses TRBV3-1 (or the pseudogene TRBV3-2) and TRBJ2-2; TRBD2 might be the D (6 bases). Per germline, CDR1 LGHDT and CDR2 YNNKEL (reference sequence). Trimming stripped 0 bases from V and 3 bases from J, with 11 bases between. The CDR3 has 16 residues. CDR3: CASSQEGREHTGELFF. As DNA, the CDR3 is TGTGCCAGCAGCCAAGAAGGACGGGAGCACACCGGGGAGCTGTTTTTT.

V is TRBV28 and J is TRBJ2-3; tentatively, D is TRBD2 (6 bases). Per the germline V gene, CDR1 is MDHEN and CDR2 is SYDVKM. Trimming removed 2 bases at V and 2 bases at J, with 11 bases between. The CDR3 extends over 15 amino acids. CDR3 residues: CASSLAGSPTDTQYF. CDR3 in DNA: TGTGCCAGCAGTTTAGCCGGGAGCCCCACAGATACGCAGTATTTT.

The CDR3 region is CASSITGDEQYF. The CDR3 region has the DNA TGTGCCAGCTCAATTACCGGGGACGAGCAGTACTTC. This chain joins TRBV18 and TRBJ2-7, with a possible D match to TRBD2 (5 bases). The CDR3 is 12 residues long. The ends were cut back, 5 bases at V and 5 bases at J, with 10 bases in the middle. Looked up from germline, CDR1 is KGHSH and CDR2 is LQKENI.

The V call is TRBV5-1, the J call TRBJ2-1; D is perhaps TRBD2 (5 bases). Looked up from germline, CDR1 is SGHRS and CDR2 is YFSETQ. This CDR3 comprises 16 residues. V lost 0 bases, J lost 0 bases, and 10 bases lay in between. The CDR3 DNA follows: TGCGCCAGCAGCTTGGATGGAGGAGACTCCTACAATGAGCAGTTCTTC. Encoded protein: CASSLDGGDSYNEQFF.

DNA for the CDR3: TGTGCCAGCAGTTTTAGGGGGTGGGATGAGCAGTTCTTC. Its translation: CASSFRGWDEQFF. This rearrangement joins TRBV27 to TRBJ2-1; D may be TRBD1 (6 bases). This CDR3 has 13 residues. The germline CDR1 and CDR2 sequences are MNHEY and SMNVEV (reference sequence). Trimming shortened V by 3 bases and J by 8 bases, and 11 bases separated the two germline ends.

This chain joins TRBV28 and TRBJ1-2, with 8 bases aligning to TRBD1. In germline, CDR1 is MDHEN, CDR2 SYDVKM. V was pared by 8 bases and J by 3 bases, with 11 bases of the junction left unmatched. The length of the CDR3 is 15 residues. The CDR3 region has the DNA TGTGCCAGCCGAACGACAGGGGTAGGAGACTATGGCTACACCTTC. Translated: CASRTTGVGDYGYTF.

In its sample, this clone was seen once. The V gene is TRBV6-6, the J gene TRBJ1-1; no firm D call. V lost 8 bases, J lost 11 bases, and 18 bases lay in between. In germline, CDR1 is MNHNY, CDR2 SVGAGI (reference sequence). This CDR3 spans 12 amino acids. For the CDR3, the DNA is TGTGCCAGCGGCCACGCAGGAGGGAGGGCTTTCTTT. This sequence encodes CASGHAGGRAFF.

This chain connects TRBV14 to TRBJ2-3; TRBD1 matches 8 bases. The CDR3 consists of 15 residues. CDR1 is SGHDN and CDR2 is FVKESK in the germline V gene. J lost 3 bases, V lost 5 bases, and 7 bases had no gene match. The CDR3 DNA reads TGTGCCAGCAGCGCGTTGGACAGGGCAACAGATACGCAGTATTTT. As protein: CASSALDRATDTQYF. Using reference TRBV14 and TRBJ2-3 for the parts outside the CDR3, the full variable domain is EAGVTQFPSHSVIEKGQTVTLRCDPISGHDNLYWYRRVMGKEIKFLLHFVKESKQDESGMPNNRFLAERTGGTYSTLKVQPAELEDSGVYFCASSALDRATDTQYFGPGTRLTVL.

The DNA of the CDR3 is TGTGCCAGCAGTTATTTTGGGGGAGGAAACATTCAGTACTTC. It encodes CASSYFGGGNIQYF. The chain joins TRBV6-2 or TRBV6-3 to TRBJ2-4; possibly TRBD2 for D (6 bases). Germline V CDR1 and CDR2: MNHEY, SVGEGT. V was clipped by 3 bases and J by 6 bases, with 12 bases between them. The CDR3 contains 14 residues.

The CDR3 loop is CASGDRGTISSGNTIYF. The CDR3 DNA is TGTGCCAGCGGGGACAGGGGGACCATTAGCTCTGGAAACACCATATATTTT. The chain joins TRBV7-2 to TRBJ1-3, with TRBD1 matching over 11 bases. Germline V gives CDR1 SGHTA, CDR2 FQGNSA. There are 17 residues in the CDR3. Germline trimming cut 8 bases from V and 0 bases from J; bases unmatched to any gene: 9.

This rearrangement joins TRBV6-4 to TRBJ1-1, with D possibly TRBD1 on 6 matching bases. This CDR3 region has 13 residues. Germline V lookup: CDR1 MRHNA, CDR2 SNTAGT. The germline V and J ends were trimmed by 6 bases and 2 bases, with 10 bases remaining between them. The CDR3 spells CASSTGTNTEAFF. The CDR3 DNA reads TGTGCCAGCAGCACAGGGACCAACACTGAAGCTTTCTTT.

The gene calls are TRBV10-1 and TRBJ1-3; 7 bases line up with TRBD1. CDR1 is WNHNN and CDR2 is SYGVQD in the germline V gene (reference sequence). Trimming at V came to 4 bases and at J to 0 bases, leaving 18 bases not matched to a gene. The CDR3 is 20 amino acids. This chain's CDR3 is CASSGGTVQNPTLSGNTIYF. In DNA form, the CDR3 reads TGCGCCAGCAGTGGCGGGACAGTCCAAAATCCCACTCTCTCTGGAAACACCATATATTTT.

The rearrangement links TRBV27 to TRBJ2-3, with 7 positions matching TRBD2. The CDR3 totals 17 residues. V dropped 2 bases and J dropped 5; count of bases not matched to a gene: 13. Germline loops: CDR1 MNHEY, CDR2 SMNVEV (reference sequence). Written as DNA, the CDR3 is TGTGCCAGCAGTTTAGGCTCATGGGCGGGAGAGGGAGATACGCAGTATTTT. Its translation is CASSLGSWAGEGDTQYF.